The clone carrying this T cell receptor beta chain was recorded only once. This sample was taken from a study of blood T cell repertoires in COVID-19. Study in general: Some COVID-19 samples were acute and others convalescent; all came from the United States, Italy and Spain.

The CDR3 loop spans 14 amino acids. V lost 2 bases and J lost 4; bases outside the gene matches: 1. Germline CDR1 and CDR2: SGDLS and YYNGEE. In the source study's methods: Estimation of nucleated cell counts was performed using reference gene primer amplification. The repertoire was sequenced with immunoSEQ multiplex PCR; TCRdb's copy has only in-frame clones and lacks some. The V and J calls and the clone size are those of that table, but D and trimming were determined from the DNA. The sample includes 55,000 to 80,000 clones, approximately 86% of them seen just once. This clonotype was obtained from a man between 65 and 80 years old with acute or convalescent COVID-19. Sequencing was done on a sample of peripheral blood. V usage is TRBV9 and J usage is TRBJ1-2; TRBD1 matches 11 bases. The CDR3 bases are TGTGCCAGCAGCGTTGGGACAGGGGGCTATGGCTACACCTTC. This encodes CASSVGTGGYGYTF. The entire variable domain, with the rest obtained from reference TRBV9 and TRBJ1-2, is as follows: DSGVTQTPKHLITATGQRVTLRCSPRSGDLSVYWYQQSLDQGLQFLIQYYNGEERAKGNILERFSAQQFPDLHSELNLSSLELGDSALYFCASSVGTGGYGYTFGSGTRLTVV.